This T cell receptor beta chain was sequenced during a study of CD8 T cells in Susac syndrome. Study in general: Treatment status at blood draw for the Susac syndrome patients was therapy-naive, corticosteroids, or intravenous immunoglobulin alone.

Random hexamers were used to reverse transcribe about 0.5 to 1 ug of RNA. TCRdb called the immunoSEQ multiplex PCR reads again in MiXCR, with one record for every CDR3 protein. The sample consists of some 250,000 distinct CDR3 sequences, 90% to 96% of them appearing once. Per the germline V gene, CDR1 is DFQATT and CDR2 is SNEGSKA (reference sequence). V shed 1 base and J 0 bases; nucleotides not matched to a gene: 4. The CDR3 has 15 amino acids. Sequencing was carried out using CD4+ T cells from PBMCs. This TCR was sampled from a human donor with Susac syndrome. The chain employs TRBV20-1 and TRBJ1-2, with 8 nucleotides matching TRBD1. CDR3 loop: CSARGTGTTNYGYTF. The CDR3 nucleotides read TGCAGTGCTAGAGGGACAGGGACTACTAACTATGGCTACACCTTC.